A selection of T cell receptor beta chains follows, all from one sample in a study of blood T cell repertoires in COVID-19. Generated by immunoSEQ multiplex PCR, the TCRdb table keeps only in-frame clones and is missing some. The table lists some 200,000 clones, 85% to 90% of them singletons. Sequences were obtained from peripheral blood. The receptors derive from a man older than 75 with acute or convalescent COVID-19. The CDR3 runs from the conserved cysteine through the conserved F or W. The D gene is left open where the match is weak. For some rows the clone size is stated as once, few or many, or as a class when expanded; others skip it.

V	J	D	size	CDR3	DNA
TRBV27	TRBJ2-3	TRBD2	.	CASSPWTSGTDTQYF	TGTGCCAGCAGTCCTTGGACTAGCGGCACAGATACGCAGTATTTT
TRBV21-1	TRBJ2-2	.	.	CASKSPGSGRLNTGELFF	TGTGCCAGCAAGAGCCCGGGAAGCGGGAGGCTTAACACCGGGGAGCTGTTTTTT
TRBV27	TRBJ1-2	.	once	CASSLGGSYGYTF	TGTGCCAGCAGTTTGGGGGGTAGCTATGGCTACACCTTC
TRBV7-6	TRBJ2-3	TRBD1	.	CASSLSDRASTDTQYF	TGTGCCAGCAGCTTGTCAGACAGGGCGAGCACAGATACGCAGTATTTT
TRBV19	TRBJ2-2	.	few	CASTIPGQGSGELFF	TGTGCCAGTACCATCCCCGGGCAGGGTTCCGGGGAGCTGTTTTTT
TRBV6-5	TRBJ2-2	.	once	CASSYAQGTNTGELFF	TGTGCCAGCAGTTACGCACAGGGAACTAACACCGGGGAGCTGTTTTTT
TRBV27	TRBJ2-5	TRBD1	.	CASSYRGTLQETQYF	TGTGCCAGCAGTTACAGGGGGACATTACAAGAGACCCAGTACTTC
TRBV18	TRBJ2-5	TRBD1	.	CASSPGSTGIETQYF	TGTGCCAGCTCACCCGGTTCGACAGGGATAGAGACCCAGTACTTC
TRBV19	TRBJ1-2	.	.	CASSIPGATYGYTF	TGTGCCAGTAGTATACCAGGGGCGACCTATGGCTACACCTTC
TRBV7-9	TRBJ1-1	.	.	CASSYPGVGTEAFF	TGTGCCAGCAGTTATCCAGGGGTTGGTACTGAAGCTTTCTTT
TRBV7-6	TRBJ2-3	.	.	CASSLGGPSTDTQYF	TGTGCCAGCAGCTTAGGGGGGCCAAGCACAGATACGCAGTATTTT
TRBV5-6	TRBJ1-2	.	.	CASSFRRGYGYTF	TGTGCCAGCAGCTTCCGGAGGGGCTATGGCTACACCTTC
TRBV6-5	TRBJ2-7	.	.	CASSSLGQGPGYEQYF	TGTGCCAGCAGTTCACTCGGCCAGGGGCCGGGCTACGAGCAGTACTTC
TRBV18	TRBJ1-1	TRBD1	.	CASSPDRGNTEAFF	TGTGCCAGCTCACCGGACAGGGGGAACACTGAAGCTTTCTTT
TRBV18	TRBJ2-3	.	.	CASSPNAGPTDTQYF	TGTGCCAGCTCACCAAATGCGGGCCCCACAGATACGCAGTATTTT
TRBV18	TRBJ1-2	TRBD1	.	CASSPQGQGVYGYTF	TGTGCCAGCTCACCACAGGGACAGGGAGTGTATGGCTACACCTTC
TRBV6-6	TRBJ1-1	TRBD1	.	CASSRTGERVNTEAFF	TGTGCCAGCAGTAGGACAGGGGAGAGGGTGAACACTGAAGCTTTCTTT
TRBV19	TRBJ1-2	TRBD1	.	CASKMEGQGDIYGYTF	TGTGCCAGTAAAATGGAGGGACAGGGGGACATCTATGGCTACACCTTC
TRBV29-1	TRBJ1-1	TRBD1	.	CSVHRGVNTEAFF	TGCAGCGTTCACAGGGGGGTGAACACTGAAGCTTTCTTT
TRBV27	TRBJ2-7	TRBD2	.	CASSQGLAGRDEQYF	TGTGCCAGCAGCCAGGGACTAGCGGGACGTGACGAGCAGTACTTC
TRBV28	TRBJ1-1	.	.	CASSWRPRATTLVAFF	TGTGCCAGCAGTTGGAGGCCAAGGGCCACAACCCTGGTAGCTTTCTTT
TRBV19	TRBJ1-1	.	.	CASSRRRSTTPNTEAFF	TGTGCCAGTAGTAGGAGGCGCAGTACCACCCCCAACACTGAAGCTTTCTTT
TRBV27	TRBJ1-1	TRBD1	once	CASSFSGGAGNTEAFF	TGTGCCAGCAGTTTTTCAGGGGGCGCTGGGAACACTGAAGCTTTCTTT
TRBV19	TRBJ2-1	TRBD1	.	CASSRTDRNNEQFF	TGTGCCAGTAGTAGGACGGACAGGAACAATGAGCAGTTCTTC
TRBV5-1	TRBJ1-1	.	.	CASSLQQTANTEAFF	TGCGCCAGCAGCTTACAACAGACAGCGAACACTGAAGCTTTCTTT
TRBV18	TRBJ2-7	TRBD2	.	CASSPASGSSYEQYF	TGTGCCAGCTCACCAGCTAGCGGGAGTTCCTACGAGCAGTACTTC
TRBV9	TRBJ2-1	TRBD2	once	CASSARGTSGNEQFF	TGTGCCAGCAGCGCGAGGGGGACTAGCGGCAATGAGCAGTTCTTC
TRBV5-1	TRBJ2-5	TRBD2	.	CASSRPSGRDRNAETQYF	TGCGCCAGCAGCCGCCCCAGCGGGAGGGACCGTAACGCAGAGACCCAGTACTTC
TRBV7-6	TRBJ1-4	TRBD1	.	CASSPGQGGGEKLFF	TGTGCCAGCAGCCCCGGACAGGGAGGGGGTGAAAAACTGTTTTTT
TRBV5-4	TRBJ2-1	.	.	CASSGQLYNEQFF	TGTGCCAGCAGTGGACAGCTTTACAATGAGCAGTTCTTC
TRBV7-3	TRBJ2-1	.	.	CASSLIGSLTSYNEQFF	TGTGCCAGCAGCTTAATTGGTAGCCTGACCTCCTACAATGAGCAGTTCTTC
TRBV7-9	TRBJ2-3	.	.	CASSASRGADTQYF	TGTGCCAGCAGCGCGTCTAGGGGTGCAGATACGCAGTATTTT
TRBV3-1/TRBV3-2	TRBJ2-1	TRBD2	.	CASSQHGTKYNEQFF	TGTGCCAGCAGCCAACATGGGACTAAATACAATGAGCAGTTCTTC
TRBV6-5	TRBJ2-1	.	.	CASSYSFAQGKNEQFF	TGTGCCAGCAGTTACTCGTTTGCTCAGGGTAAAAATGAGCAGTTCTTC
TRBV19	TRBJ2-1	.	.	CASTPGHTLNNEQFF	TGTGCCAGTACCCCGGGACACACCCTTAACAATGAGCAGTTCTTC
TRBV5-1	TRBJ2-7	TRBD2	.	CASSPLLAGDEQYF	TGCGCCAGCAGCCCCCTTTTAGCGGGTGACGAGCAGTACTTC
TRBV2	TRBJ1-2	.	.	CASSAGYGYTF	TGTGCCAGCTCTGCGGGCTATGGCTACACCTTC
TRBV7-2	TRBJ1-4	.	.	CASSLIPHRNEKLFF	TGTGCCAGCAGCTTAATCCCACATCGTAATGAAAAACTGTTTTTT
TRBV19	TRBJ1-5	TRBD1	.	CASSQGGGNQPQHF	TGTGCCAGTAGTCAGGGGGGCGGCAATCAGCCCCAGCATTTT
TRBV10-3	TRBJ2-3	TRBD2	.	CAIRPLAGETDTQYF	TGTGCCATCAGGCCTCTAGCGGGAGAAACAGATACGCAGTATTTT
TRBV9	TRBJ1-1	TRBD1	.	CASSEGQIAARAFF	TGTGCCAGCAGCGAGGGACAGATTGCGGCGAGAGCTTTCTTT
TRBV7-3	TRBJ2-3	TRBD2	.	CASSATSGLTDTQYF	TGTGCCAGCAGCGCTACTAGCGGGTTAACAGATACGCAGTATTTT
TRBV25-1	TRBJ2-1	TRBD1	.	CASSPPPGGTGAYNEQFF	TGTGCCAGCAGCCCTCCACCGGGCGGGACAGGGGCCTACAATGAGCAGTTCTTC
TRBV18	TRBJ1-4	.	.	CASSPLGGVEKLFF	TGTGCCAGCTCACCACTTGGAGGGGTTGAAAAACTGTTTTTT
TRBV24-1	TRBJ2-6	.	.	CATSDENSGANVLTF	TGTGCCACCAGTGATGAGAACTCTGGGGCCAACGTCCTGACTTTC
TRBV3-1/TRBV3-2	TRBJ1-6	.	.	CASRPRAAGSPLHF	TGTGCCAGCAGACCTCGTGCAGCGGGTTCACCCCTCCACTTT
TRBV5-4	TRBJ1-2	.	.	CASSLPGGPYGYTF	TGTGCCAGCAGCTTACCGGGAGGCCCCTATGGCTACACCTTC
TRBV12-3/TRBV12-4	TRBJ2-3	.	.	CASSLALTDTQYF	TGTGCCAGCAGTTTAGCCCTCACAGATACGCAGTATTTT
TRBV7-2	TRBJ2-7	.	.	CASSLNQGISEQYF	TGTGCCAGCAGCTTAAACCAGGGAATCAGCGAGCAGTACTTC
TRBV12-3/TRBV12-4	TRBJ1-2	TRBD1	.	CASSFDREGYTF	TGTGCCAGCAGTTTCGACAGGGAAGGCTACACCTTC
TRBV9	TRBJ2-7	.	.	CASSVAGTSYEQYF	TGTGCCAGCAGCGTAGCCGGGACATCCTACGAGCAGTACTTC
TRBV7-9	TRBJ2-7	TRBD1	.	CASSPLRDSSYEQYF	TGTGCCAGCAGCCCACTACGGGACAGTTCCTACGAGCAGTACTTC
TRBV4-3	TRBJ2-3	TRBD2	.	CASSQGAGGADTQYF	TGCGCCAGCAGCCAAGGAGCGGGAGGGGCAGATACGCAGTATTTT
TRBV27	TRBJ2-7	TRBD1	.	CASSLSGTAIYEQYF	TGTGCCAGCAGTTTATCGGGGACAGCAATCTACGAGCAGTACTTC
TRBV5-4	TRBJ2-1	.	.	CASSLVIGGGSYNEQFF	TGTGCCAGCAGCTTGGTAATCGGGGGAGGATCCTACAATGAGCAGTTCTTC
TRBV15	TRBJ1-1	.	.	CATSRGGSTTEAFF	TGTGCCACCAGCAGAGGCGGGAGTACCACTGAAGCTTTCTTT